The 32 T cell receptor beta chains in this list originate from one sample, sequenced in a study of metastatic and nonmetastatic thyroid tumors. TCRdb re-clonotyped the PCR reads via MiXCR. The sample lists 85,000 to 95,000 clones, under 15% seen once, with just over 3.5% in the top ten. Thyroid surgery had not been preceded by any treatment in any patient. Sample: blood. The receptors stem from a female donor with papillary thyroid cancer or a benign thyroid nodule (not recorded which). Some clones in this sample may be carry-over from other donors' samples.

This clone was seen ten or more times. The chain joins TRBV6-1 to TRBJ1-6; no reliable D call. Germline loops: CDR1 MNHNS, CDR2 SASEGT. Trimming stripped 3 bases from V and 9 bases from J, with 9 bases between. The CDR3 sequence is 13 residues long. Here the CDR3 DNA reads TGTGCCAGCAGTGACCACGGGCCTTCACCCCTCCACTTT. Residues: CASSDHGPSPLHF.

This clone was seen ten or more times. This rearrangement joins TRBV14 to TRBJ1-2, with TRBD1 matching 8 bases. The CDR3 length is 17 residues. J lost 4 bases, V lost 1 base, and 11 bases had no gene match. Germline CDR1 SGHDN, CDR2 FVKESK. Written as DNA, the CDR3 is TGTGCCAGCAGCCAAGTCGGCCAGGGGGCGTTCCCCTATGGCTACACCTTC. This codes for CASSQVGQGAFPYGYTF.

The V gene is TRBV5-6, the J gene TRBJ1-1, with D perhaps matching TRBD1 (5 bases). V gave up 4 bases and J gave up 5 bases, with 15 bases separating them. Germline V gene lookup returns CDR1 SGHDT and CDR2 YYEEEE. There are 14 residues in the CDR3. The CDR3 nucleotides are TGTGCCAGCAGCCTTGGGGGGGTGGGAACTGAAGCTTTCTTT. Translation gives CASSLGGVGTEAFF.

The genes are TRBV30 and TRBJ2-1; tentatively, D is TRBD2 (6 bases). The V gene lost 5 bases and the J gene lost 4 bases, with 9 bases spanning the gap. CDR3 size: 12 residues. Germline-derived CDR1 and CDR2 are GTSNPN and SVGIG (reference sequence). CDR3 bases: TGTGCCTGGGTAGGAGGGTACAATGAGCAGTTCTTC. Protein sequence: CAWVGGYNEQFF.

This clone has a count of ten or more. The CDR3 DNA sequence: TGCAGCGACGACCCCAGGGCTTCTGGCTACACCTTC. Translated: CSDDPRASGYTF. V gene TRBV29-1 combines with J gene TRBJ1-2, with D perhaps TRBD1 (5 bases). This CDR3 is 12 amino acids long. Germline lookup yields CDR1 SQVTM and CDR2 ANQGSEA. V dropped 7 bases and J dropped 7 bases, with 16 bases sitting between them.

Ten or more counts support this clone. The chain employs TRBV18 and TRBJ2-7, with 7 bases lining up with TRBD1. V shed 0 bases and J 5 bases; nucleotides not matched to a gene: 13. Germline lookup yields CDR1 KGHSH and CDR2 LQKENI. The CDR3 covers 17 residues. CDR3 residues: CASSPPFPGGDLDEQYF. The CDR3 nucleotides read TGTGCCAGCTCACCACCGTTTCCAGGGGGTGATTTGGACGAGCAGTACTTC.

In its sample, this clone was seen many times. The genes are TRBV6-5 and TRBJ2-6; 8 nucleotides agree with TRBD1. In germline, CDR1 is MNHEY, CDR2 SVGAGI. The trim removed 5 bases at V and 1 base at J, leaving 7 bases unmatched. This CDR3 region has 17 residues. The CDR3, as DNA: TGTGCCAGCAGTAGACGGACAGGGAGGTCTGGGGCCAACGTCCTGACTTTC. Its protein is CASSRRTGRSGANVLTF.

This clone was picked up many times. The chain couples TRBV7-2 to TRBJ1-2; 10 bases map to TRBD1. Looked up from germline, CDR1 is SGHTA and CDR2 is FQGNSA. With 6 bases clipped from V and 4 bases from J, the junction kept 5 bases outside the gene matches. CDR3 size: 14 residues. The CDR3: CASRSTGGGYGYTF. The CDR3, as DNA: TGTGCCAGCAGATCGACAGGGGGCGGCTATGGCTACACCTTC.

This clone has just a few counts. One end of the junction varies from germline; a read error may be responsible. The CDR3 DNA reads TGTGCCAGCAGTTTGACTGGACTAGCAGTCGGAGATAAGCAGTATTTT. This gives the protein CASSLTGLAVGDKQYF. The V and J genes are TRBV28 and TRBJ2-3; 8 bases match TRBD2. This CDR3 has 16 residues. Germline V gene data show CDR1 as MDHEN and CDR2 as SYDVKM.

There are many counts of this clone. The CDR3 DNA sequence: TGCAGTGCTAGCCCGCCCCAGGCCCGGACAGAGCAGTACTTC. Its translation: CSASPPQARTEQYF. The chain combines TRBV20-1 with TRBJ2-7; tentative D call: TRBD1 (5 bases). Per the germline V gene, CDR1 is DFQATT and CDR2 is SNEGSKA (reference sequence). The CDR3 runs 14 residues. Trimming pared 3 bases from V and 7 bases from J, leaving 19 bases between.

There are many counts of this clone. Written as DNA, the CDR3 is TGTGCCAGCAGTACGAGGGGGCTGGTTAAAGAGCAGTACTTC. Translation gives CASSTRGLVKEQYF. The V and J genes are TRBV27 and TRBJ2-7; 7 nucleotides align to TRBD1. Germline trimming cut 5 bases from V and 7 bases from J; bases unmatched to any gene: 11. The CDR3 consists of 14 residues. The germline gives CDR1 MNHEY, CDR2 SMNVEV (reference sequence).

This clone was found many times. The V gene is TRBV7-9, the J gene TRBJ2-7; 12 bases are shared with TRBD2. The trim removed 3 bases at V and 3 bases at J, leaving 3 bases unmatched. CDR1 and CDR2 (germline): SEHNR, FQNEAQ (reference sequence). This CDR3 is built from 15 residues. The CDR3 loop reads CASSLLAGGDYEQYF. The CDR3 DNA reads as TGTGCCAGCAGCTTGCTAGCGGGGGGGGACTACGAGCAGTACTTC. Using reference TRBV7-9 and TRBJ2-7 for the parts outside the CDR3, the full variable domain is DTGVSQNPRHKITKRGQNVTFRCDPISEHNRLYWYRQTLGQGPEFLTYFQNEAQLEKSRLLSDRFSAERPKGSFSTLEIQRTEQGDSAMYLCASSLLAGGDYEQYFGPGTRLTVT.

This clone was seen at least ten times. The chain combines TRBV28 with TRBJ2-7; 8 nucleotides match TRBD1. The CDR3 is 14 residues long. Germline V lookup: CDR1 MDHEN, CDR2 SYDVKM. Unmatched junction bases numbered 9, after V lost 5 bases and J lost 6 bases. The CDR3: CASSPGQAYLEQYF. The DNA of the CDR3 is TGTGCCAGCAGTCCGGGACAGGCATACCTCGAGCAGTACTTC.

The sample holds many counts of this clone. The V call is TRBV12-3 or TRBV12-4, the J call TRBJ2-2; 7 bases match TRBD2. The CDR3 runs 16 residues. V shed 6 bases and J 2 bases; nucleotides not matched to a gene: 9. The CDR3 sequence: CASRTWGGANTGELFF. In nucleotides, the CDR3 is TGTGCCAGCAGAACCTGGGGGGGAGCAAACACCGGGGAGCTGTTTTTT.

This clone appeared many times. The rearrangement joins TRBV19 to TRBJ2-1; no definite D call. The V end lost 3 bases, the J end lost 10 bases, and 10 bases lay between the germline ends. CDR1 is LNHDA and CDR2 is SQIVND in the germline V gene (reference sequence). The CDR3 contains 12 residues. CDR3 amino acids: CASSIGAREQFF. The CDR3 DNA reads as TGTGCCAGTAGTATCGGAGCCAGGGAGCAGTTCTTC.

This clone was counted many times. The chain combines TRBV27 with TRBJ2-2; TRBD2 matches 10 bases. V shed 8 bases and J 0 bases; nucleotides not matched to a gene: 9. The germline V gene encodes CDR1 MNHEY and CDR2 SMNVEV (reference sequence). The CDR3 is made up of 17 amino acids. CDR3: CASRGLAGAANTGELFF. DNA of the CDR3: TGTGCCAGCCGGGGTCTAGCGGGGGCAGCGAACACCGGGGAGCTGTTTTTT.

This clone was counted many times. This chain uses TRBV30 with TRBJ1-2; D is unclear. Trimming stripped 3 bases from V and 4 bases from J, with 12 bases between. Germline V CDR1 and CDR2: GTSNPN, SVGIG (reference sequence). The length of the CDR3 is 13 residues. CDR3 nucleotide sequence: TGTGCCTGGAGGGGTCGGATTAGCTATGGCTACACCTTC. It encodes CAWRGRISYGYTF. The full variable domain, rest sourced from reference TRBV30 and TRBJ1-2, is SQTIHQWPATLVQPVGSPLSLECTVEGTSNPNLYWYRQAAGRGLQLLFYSVGIGQISSEVPQNLSASRPQDRQFILSSKKLLLSDSGFYLCAWRGRISYGYTFGSGTRLTVV.

This clone was seen at least ten times. At the DNA level, this CDR3 is encoded by other sequences in the same sample as well. The rearrangement links TRBV5-1 to TRBJ2-3; 15 bases match TRBD2. The CDR3 loop spans 17 amino acids. The J segment lost 7 bases and the V segment lost 3 bases, leaving 9 bases of the junction unmatched. CDR1 and CDR2 from the germline V gene are SGHRS and YFSETQ. The CDR3 DNA reads as TGCGCCAGCAGCTATGAGGGGACTAGCGGGGGGCGGAATACGCAGTATTTT. Protein product: CASSYEGTSGGRNTQYF.

As concerns this clone: Germline is not matched at one junction end, which may reflect a read error. The V call is TRBV5-1, the J call TRBJ2-2, with 9 bases identical to TRBD1. CDR1 and CDR2 (germline): SGHRS, YFSETQ. The CDR3 runs 15 residues. The CDR3 is CASRTGVPYTVELFF. The CDR3 DNA follows: TGCGCCAGCCGGACAGGGGTACCATACACCGTGGAGCTTTTTTTT.

In this sample, this clone turned up many times. The chain is built from TRBV11-2 and TRBJ1-3; TRBD1 is a possible D gene (6 bases). CDR1 is SGHAT, CDR2 FQNNGV, per germline. V gave up 6 bases and J gave up 0 bases, with 9 bases separating them. The CDR3 has 14 amino acids. The CDR3 DNA sequence: TGTGCCAGCAGGCCGACAGGCTCTGGAAACACCATATATTTT. Protein: CASRPTGSGNTIYF.

Points on this clone: It may be a read error: a sequence one base away is much more abundant. This specimen includes other DNA sequences encoding the same CDR3. The gene calls are TRBV29-1 and TRBJ2-5; D is unclear. This CDR3 contains 13 residues. Germline assignment: CDR1 SQVTM and CDR2 ANQGSEA. In DNA, the CDR3 is TGCAGCGTTGCTTACCTCTCCCCGGAGACACAGTACTTC. Translated, it gives CSVAYLSPETQYF.

Regarding this clone: Since a much larger clone is just one base distant, this may be a read error. This chain uses TRBV7-9 with TRBJ2-1, with a possible D match to TRBD1 (6 bases). This CDR3 contains 15 residues. Deletions cut 5 bases from V and 1 base from J, with 12 bases between. Per germline, CDR1 SEHNR and CDR2 FQNEAQ (reference sequence). Here the CDR3 reads CASSTDRLSYNEQFF. In DNA, the CDR3 is TGTGCCAGCAGCACGGACAGACTGTCCTACAATGAGCAGTTCTTC. Complete variable domain (other parts from reference TRBV7-9 and TRBJ2-1): DTGVSQNPRHKITKRGQNVTFRCDPISEHNRLYWYRQTLGQGPEFLTYFQNEAQLEKSRLLSDRFSAERPKGSFSTLEIQRTEQGDSAMYLCASSTDRLSYNEQFFGPGTRLTVL.

Many counts were recorded for this clone. V gene TRBV12-3 or TRBV12-4 combines with J gene TRBJ2-5; 11 bases agree with TRBD2. There are 16 residues in the CDR3. V lost 4 bases, J lost 1 base, and 5 bases stayed unmatched. The CDR3 nucleotides read TGTGCCAGCAGTTCGTTGACTAGCGGGGCCCAAGAGACCCAGTACTTC. Protein sequence: CASSSLTSGAQETQYF.

A note on this clone: This could be a read error, since a much larger clone is one nucleotide away. This sample includes further DNA sequences coding for the same CDR3. The chain employs TRBV4-1 and TRBJ2-7; 7 bases agree with TRBD2. CDR1 MGHRA and CDR2 YSYEKL come from the germline V gene. After removal of 0 bases from V and 0 bases from J, the junction contained 8 bases not matched to a gene. The CDR3 spans 17 residues. CDR3 DNA: TGCGCCAGCAGCCAAGATTTAGCGGGTCATTCCTCCTACGAGCAGTACTTC. Its translation is CASSQDLAGHSSYEQYF.

This clone was counted ten times or more. The chain joins TRBV19 to TRBJ2-7; TRBD2 aligns across 10 bases. Germline V gene data show CDR1 as LNHDA and CDR2 as SQIVND (reference sequence). V shed 8 bases and J 3 bases; nucleotides not matched to a gene: 10. CDR3 length: 15 amino acids. DNA for the CDR3: TGTGCCAGTGGCCTTACCGGGACTAGCGACTACGAGCAGTACTTC. This encodes CASGLTGTSDYEQYF.

Comment on this clone: A read error may explain this, as a much larger clone is one base away. Other nucleotide sequences in the sample specify the same CDR3. This chain uses TRBV15 with TRBJ1-3; D remains unclear. Per germline, CDR1 LNHNV and CDR2 YYDKDF (reference sequence). This CDR3 region has 18 residues. V dropped 0 bases and J dropped 0 bases, with 15 bases sitting between them. The CDR3 nucleotides are TGTGCCACCAGCAGAGATCCCCCCGGTCCTGGCTCTGGAAACACCATATATTTT. This encodes CATSRDPPGPGSGNTIYF.

The gene calls are TRBV4-1 and TRBJ2-4; D tentatively fits TRBD1 or TRBD2 (6 bases each). Germline CDR1 MGHRA, CDR2 YSYEKL. The CDR3 totals 16 residues. The V and J ends lost 4 bases and 8 bases respectively, with 21 bases between them. CDR3 region: CASSPGPLSGEDIQYF. In nucleotides, the CDR3 is TGCGCCAGCAGCCCAGGCCCCCTCTCAGGGGAGGACATTCAGTACTTC.

A few counts support this clone. A read error is possible here, since a much larger clone lies one base away. The chain combines TRBV10-3 with TRBJ2-1; maybe TRBD1 (6 bases). Trimming shortened V by 3 bases and J by 6 bases, and 15 bases separated the two germline ends. The CDR3 contains 15 residues. Germline-derived CDR1 and CDR2 are ENHRY and SYGVKD. The CDR3 DNA reads TGTGCCATCAGTGAATCGATGGGGGCGGTCAATGAGCAGTTCTTC. Translating gives CAISESMGAVNEQFF.

With respect to this clone: A much larger clonotype is one base distant, so this may be a read error. The chain couples TRBV6-6 to TRBJ2-3; D gene unclear. The CDR3 contains 13 residues. Germline CDR1 and CDR2: MNHNY and SVGAGI (reference sequence). The CDR3 sequence is CASSYTRTDTQYF. For the CDR3, the DNA is TGTGCCAGCAGTTACACCCGCACAGATACTCAGTATTTT.

This clone occurred a few times. A much larger clone differs by one base, so this may be a read error. J is TRBJ1-4 and V is TRBV24-1, with TRBD1 matching over 7 bases. There are 18 residues in the CDR3. Trimming took 7 bases from V and 7 from J; bases not matched to a gene: 20. CDR1 is KGHDR, CDR2 SFDVKD, per germline. CDR3 DNA sequence: TGTGCCACCAGCCCCGGGGGGACAGTGGTCCCGTGGAGTGAAAAACTGTTTTTT. This translates into CATSPGGTVVPWSEKLFF.

This clone was recorded a few times. Possible read error: a much larger clone is one base away. The conserved phenylalanine or tryptophan normally closing the CDR3 is absent here, so this likely arose from a read error. The V and J genes are TRBV3-1 and TRBJ1-5; possible D gene TRBD1, 5 bases. The CDR3 has 15 residues. Germline-derived CDR1 and CDR2 are LGHDT and YNNKEL (reference sequence). With 1 base removed from V and 7 bases from J, the gap between germline ends came to 14 bases. The CDR3 spells CASSQGQGVGQPQHS. CDR3 DNA sequence: TGTGCCAGCAGCCAAGGTCAGGGTGTGGGACAGCCCCAGCATTCT.

This clone showed up many times. The genes are TRBV5-1 and TRBJ2-3, with 14 positions matching TRBD2. This CDR3 is built from 16 residues. With V trimmed by 4 bases and J by 1 base, 2 bases remained unmatched. Per the germline V gene, CDR1 is SGHRS and CDR2 is YFSETQ. This CDR3 reads CASSPGLAGGTDTQYF. DNA of the CDR3: TGCGCCAGCAGCCCGGGACTAGCGGGGGGCACAGATACGCAGTATTTT.